This is a list of T cell receptor beta chains from one sample in a study of shared clonotypes between healthy human individuals. The data were produced by immunoSEQ multiplex PCR, yet TCRdb's version contains in-frame clones alone and is incomplete. Seen here are about 600,000 clones, around 97% observed once, and the top ten hold 0.045% to 0.06%. The source material was naive CD4+ T cells sorted from blood. The receptors originated from a woman aged 25 to 39 in good health. Both conserved end residues are part of each CDR3. Fields, in order: clone size, V gene, J gene, D gene, CDR3 protein, CDR3 DNA. The D gene is left open where the match is weak. Clone size is shown for a subset of rows, as once, few, many or a class of expanded clone.

>-|TRBV5-5|TRBJ2-5|-
CASSLGIGPATWETQYF
TGTGCCAGCAGCTTGGGAATAGGGCCGGCTACATGGGAGACCCAGTACTTC
>-|TRBV7-2|TRBJ2-3|TRBD2
CASSSGLAVITDTQYF
TGTGCCAGCAGCTCTGGACTAGCGGTAATCACAGATACGCAGTATTTT
>-|TRBV6-1|TRBJ1-5|TRBD1
CASTQTGAFNQPQHF
TGTGCCAGCACCCAGACAGGGGCATTCAATCAGCCCCAGCATTTT
>-|TRBV4-1|TRBJ2-2|-
CASSRSRTGELFF
TGCGCCAGCAGCCGGTCTAGGACCGGGGAGCTGTTTTTT
>-|TRBV18|TRBJ2-3|TRBD1
CASSPPRGQGPDTQYF
TGTGCCAGCTCACCACCGCGAGGACAGGGCCCAGATACGCAGTATTTT
>-|TRBV4-1|TRBJ2-1|-
CASSQSPLAENYNEQFF
TGCGCCAGCAGCCAAAGCCCCTTAGCGGAGAACTACAATGAGCAGTTCTTC
>-|TRBV27|TRBJ2-3|-
CASSFSTSTDTQYF
TGTGCCAGCAGTTTCTCGACTAGCACAGATACGCAGTATTTT
>-|TRBV6-5|TRBJ2-5|-
CASSTGSRETQYF
TGTGCCAGCAGTACAGGGTCCAGGGAGACCCAGTACTTC
>-|TRBV2|TRBJ2-1|-
CASNWLSVSYNEQFF
TGTGCCAGCAATTGGTTAAGTGTCTCCTACAATGAGCAGTTCTTC
>-|TRBV30|TRBJ2-1|-
CASGSGSSYNEQFF
TGTGCCTCGGGAAGCGGCAGCTCCTACAATGAGCAGTTCTTC
>-|TRBV5-6|TRBJ2-6|TRBD1
CASSFGQGRRSGANVLTF
TGTGCCAGCAGCTTTGGACAGGGGCGAAGAAGTGGGGCCAACGTCCTGACTTTC
>-|TRBV4-2|TRBJ2-2|TRBD2
CASSQDSGSGRTGELFF
TGTGCCAGCAGCCAAGATTCGGGTAGCGGGAGAACCGGGGAGCTGTTTTTT
>once|TRBV7-9|TRBJ1-1|-
CASSLEGGEAFF
TGTGCCAGCAGCTTAGAGGGCGGGGAAGCTTTCTTT
>-|TRBV10-3|TRBJ1-6|-
CAISETGINSPLHF
TGTGCCATCAGTGAGACAGGGATTAATTCACCCCTCCACTTT
>-|TRBV27|TRBJ1-2|-
CASAPDPGDYGYTF
TGTGCCAGCGCCCCAGATCCAGGGGACTATGGCTACACCTTC
>-|TRBV5-1|TRBJ2-7|-
CASSSRPTALSAYEQYF
TGCGCCAGCAGTTCCAGACCGACTGCTTTATCCGCTTACGAGCAGTACTTC
>-|TRBV5-1|TRBJ1-1|-
CASSLDSLNTEAFF
TGCGCCAGCAGCTTGGACAGCCTGAACACTGAAGCTTTCTTT
>-|TRBV2|TRBJ2-4|TRBD1
CASSEQDRVTKNIQYF
TGTGCCAGCAGTGAACAGGACAGGGTAACCAAAAACATTCAGTACTTC
>-|TRBV5-6|TRBJ2-7|-
CASSPPSRLKGHEQYF
TGTGCCAGCAGCCCCCCATCGCGGCTCAAAGGGCACGAGCAGTACTTC
>once|TRBV29-1|TRBJ2-7|-
CSALLAPFYEQYF
TGCAGCGCGCTGTTAGCGCCTTTCTACGAGCAGTACTTC
>-|TRBV6-6|TRBJ2-7|-
CATRTGVRAYEQYF
TGTGCCACCCGGACGGGGGTCCGGGCCTACGAGCAGTACTTC
>-|TRBV29-1|TRBJ2-3|TRBD1
CSVGVGQGSDTQYF
TGCAGCGTGGGGGTCGGACAGGGGTCAGATACGCAGTATTTT
>-|TRBV27|TRBJ1-1|TRBD1
CASSLLRTGTEAFF
TGTGCCAGCAGTTTACTAAGGACAGGCACTGAAGCTTTCTTT
>-|TRBV28|TRBJ2-7|-
CASSTSLDGLYEQYF
TGTGCCAGCAGTACTTCTCTGGACGGGCTTTACGAGCAGTACTTC
>-|TRBV18|TRBJ1-1|TRBD1
CASSRTGGNTEAFF
TGTGCCAGCTCACGGACAGGAGGGAACACTGAAGCTTTCTTT
>-|TRBV11-2|TRBJ2-2|TRBD2
CASSSGRGTGELFF
TGTGCCAGCAGCTCAGGGAGGGGTACCGGGGAGCTGTTTTTT
>-|TRBV4-2|TRBJ2-7|TRBD2
CASSQALEASGTYEQYF
TGTGCCAGCAGCCAAGCGCTAGAGGCTAGCGGGACCTACGAGCAGTACTTC
>-|TRBV5-6|TRBJ2-3|-
CASSLTYSTDTQYF
TGTGCCAGCAGCTTAACTTACAGCACAGATACGCAGTATTTT
>-|TRBV6-1|TRBJ2-3|-
CASSEGGSTDTQYF
TGTGCCAGCAGTGAAGGAGGTAGCACAGATACGCAGTATTTT
>-|TRBV10-2|TRBJ1-3|-
CASSVSGSGNTIYF
TGCGCCAGCAGTGTCTCGGGCTCTGGAAACACCATATATTTT
>-|TRBV6-4|TRBJ1-1|TRBD1
CASSDRKTGVMNTEAFF
TGTGCCAGCAGTGATAGGAAAACAGGGGTGATGAACACTGAAGCTTTCTTT
>-|TRBV30|TRBJ1-5|-
CAWSGAGAHQPQHF
TGTGCCTGGAGTGGAGCGGGGGCTCATCAGCCCCAGCATTTT
>-|TRBV7-6|TRBJ1-4|TRBD1
CASSRQGPATNEKLFF
TGTGCCAGCAGCAGACAGGGACCTGCAACTAATGAAAAACTGTTTTTT
>-|TRBV4-1|TRBJ1-4|-
CASSQVVRRGEKLFF
TGCGCCAGCAGCCAAGTAGTCCGCCGTGGAGAAAAACTGTTTTTT
>-|TRBV15|TRBJ1-5|-
CATSYTRGFGQPQHF
TGTGCCACCAGCTATACTCGGGGGTTTGGTCAGCCCCAGCATTTT
>-|TRBV19|TRBJ1-5|-
CASSIIGGYSNQPQHF
TGTGCCAGTAGTATAATTGGGGGGTATAGCAATCAGCCCCAGCATTTT
>-|TRBV5-1|TRBJ2-3|-
CASSLDGSADTQYF
TGCGCCAGCAGCTTGGATGGGAGTGCAGATACGCAGTATTTT
>-|TRBV5-1|TRBJ2-7|TRBD2
CASSLEVSGSRGYEQYF
TGCGCCAGCAGCTTGGAAGTTAGCGGGAGCAGGGGCTACGAGCAGTACTTC